These T cell receptor beta chains were read from a single sample in a study of OX40 agonist ivuxolimab in advanced cancers. Sequencing was performed with immunoSEQ multiplex PCR; in TCRdb, only in-frame clones are kept and a portion is missing. The sample includes under 70,000 clones, roughly 89% seen only once; the top ten take 0.95% to 1.5%. The sequenced sample was CD4+ or CD8+ T cells sorted from blood, obtained in a trial of the OX40 agonist ivuxolimab. Source of these receptors: an adult with an advanced solid tumor such as melanoma, head and neck, liver or kidney cancer. Each CDR3 is given with its conserved first and last residue. A D gene is named only where the DNA matches it firmly. Some rows mark clone size as missing; the rest say once, few, many or name a class of expanded clone.

d_gene | j_gene | v_gene | abundance | CDR3nt | CDR3aa
. | TRBJ1-3 | TRBV19 | . | TGTGCCACCTCCCGCCCCTCGGCAGGTTGGTTGGTGGGAAACACCATATATTTT | CATSRPSAGWLVGNTIYF
TRBD1 | TRBJ1-1 | TRBV7-8 | once | TGTGCCAGCAGTAGAGGGACAGCGAACACTGAAGCTTTCTTT | CASSRGTANTEAFF
. | TRBJ1-2 | TRBV6-5 | . | TGTGCCAGCAGTTACGGAGGCAGTGAGAGCTATGGCTACACCTTC | CASSYGGSESYGYTF
. | TRBJ2-7 | TRBV21-1 | once | TGTGCCAGCAGCAGAGGACTGAATACCTACGAGCAGTACTTC | CASSRGLNTYEQYF
TRBD2 | TRBJ2-7 | TRBV18 | . | TGTGCCAGCTCACGAACTAGCGGGGGCGACGAGCAGTACTTC | CASSRTSGGDEQYF
. | TRBJ2-6 | TRBV19 | . | TGTGCCAGTACCCTCGACGGGGGGCGGTTAGGGGCCAACGTCCTGACTTTC | CASTLDGGRLGANVLTF
. | TRBJ2-6 | TRBV19 | . | TGTGCCAGTAGTACCTCTGGGGCCAACGTCCTGACTTTC | CASSTSGANVLTF
. | TRBJ1-1 | TRBV18 | once | TGTGCCAGCTCACCACTTCTGACACCTAACACTGAAGCTTTCTTT | CASSPLLTPNTEAFF
. | TRBJ2-5 | TRBV30 | . | TGTGCCTGGAGTACTGGGGTAGAGACCCAGTACTTC | CAWSTGVETQYF
. | TRBJ1-4 | TRBV25-1 | . | TGTGCCAGCAGTGACCAAGGCAGGGAACGGTATGAAAAACTGTTTTTT | CASSDQGRERYEKLFF
TRBD1 | TRBJ2-1 | TRBV11-2 | few | TGTGCCAGCAGCTTAGGACAGGGGGCGCCGATTGAGCAGTTCTTC | CASSLGQGAPIEQFF
TRBD2 | TRBJ2-2 | TRBV30 | . | TGTGCCTGGAGTACGGGACTAGCGGGAGCGATCGGGGAGCTGTTTTTT | CAWSTGLAGAIGELFF
. | TRBJ1-5 | TRBV2 | . | TGTGCCAGCAGCCTTGGACAGAATCAGCCCCAGCATTTT | CASSLGQNQPQHF
TRBD1 | TRBJ2-2 | TRBV28 | . | TGTGCCAGCAGGAGGACAGGGGGCGTCGGGGAGCTGTTTTTT | CASRRTGGVGELFF
TRBD1 | TRBJ1-2 | TRBV30 | . | TGTGCCTGGAGTCGGACAGGGTTACGGAGTTCGGCTAACTATGGCTACACCTTC | CAWSRTGLRSSANYGYTF
TRBD2 | TRBJ2-1 | TRBV4-1 | . | TGCGCCAGCAGCCTGGGACTAGCGGGGGTATACAATGAGCAGTTCTTC | CASSLGLAGVYNEQFF
. | TRBJ2-3 | TRBV27 | . | TGTGCCAGCAGTCACTCTAGCACAGATACGCAGTATTTT | CASSHSSTDTQYF
. | TRBJ1-2 | TRBV6-5 | . | TGTGCCAGCAGTTACGGGCAGTATGGCTACACCTTC | CASSYGQYGYTF
. | TRBJ1-1 | TRBV30 | . | TGTGCCTGGACCTTGGGGGGGAACACTGAAGCTTTCTTT | CAWTLGGNTEAFF
TRBD2 | TRBJ2-5 | TRBV7-9 | . | TGTGCCAGCAGCCACTCTGGCGGGAGGGCTCTGGAGCAGTACTTC | CASSHSGGRALEQYF
. | TRBJ2-6 | TRBV18 | . | TGTGCCAGCTCACGCGAGGGGCTGAGCTCTGGGGCCAACGTCCTGACTTTC | CASSREGLSSGANVLTF
TRBD1 | TRBJ1-3 | TRBV25-1 | . | TGTGCCAGCAGTGACCCAGGGGGCCTCTCTGGAAACACCATATATTTT | CASSDPGGLSGNTIYF
TRBD2 | TRBJ2-2 | TRBV30 | . | TGTGCCTGGGGGTACGGACTAGCGGGGAACACCGGGGAGCTGTTTTTT | CAWGYGLAGNTGELFF
. | TRBJ2-3 | TRBV30 | . | TGTGCCCAGGACACTAGCACAGATACGCAGTATTTT | CAQDTSTDTQYF
TRBD2 | TRBJ2-1 | TRBV18 | . | TGTGCCAGCTCCGGGACTACTGACGGAGACAATGAGCAGTTCTTC | CASSGTTDGDNEQFF
TRBD2 | TRBJ2-2 | TRBV7-3 | few | TGTGCCAGCAGCCGACTAGCGCTGGCCGGGGAGCTGTTTTTT | CASSRLALAGELFF
. | TRBJ1-3 | TRBV20-1 | . | TGCAGTGCTGGGTCTGGAAACACCATATATTTT | CSAGSGNTIYF
. | TRBJ2-1 | TRBV11-3 | . | TGTGCCAGCAGCTTAGAGGGGTATGAGCAGTTCTTC | CASSLEGYEQFF
. | TRBJ1-4 | TRBV7-9 | . | TGTGCCAGCAGCCCACAGGGTATTGGGGAAAAACTGTTTTTT | CASSPQGIGEKLFF
. | TRBJ1-2 | TRBV29-1 | few | TGCAGCGCACCACGGGGGGAATATGGCTACACCTTC | CSAPRGEYGYTF
TRBD2 | TRBJ2-1 | TRBV10-3 | . | TGTGCCATCAGCGGGACTAGCGCCGACAATGAGCAGTTCTTC | CAISGTSADNEQFF